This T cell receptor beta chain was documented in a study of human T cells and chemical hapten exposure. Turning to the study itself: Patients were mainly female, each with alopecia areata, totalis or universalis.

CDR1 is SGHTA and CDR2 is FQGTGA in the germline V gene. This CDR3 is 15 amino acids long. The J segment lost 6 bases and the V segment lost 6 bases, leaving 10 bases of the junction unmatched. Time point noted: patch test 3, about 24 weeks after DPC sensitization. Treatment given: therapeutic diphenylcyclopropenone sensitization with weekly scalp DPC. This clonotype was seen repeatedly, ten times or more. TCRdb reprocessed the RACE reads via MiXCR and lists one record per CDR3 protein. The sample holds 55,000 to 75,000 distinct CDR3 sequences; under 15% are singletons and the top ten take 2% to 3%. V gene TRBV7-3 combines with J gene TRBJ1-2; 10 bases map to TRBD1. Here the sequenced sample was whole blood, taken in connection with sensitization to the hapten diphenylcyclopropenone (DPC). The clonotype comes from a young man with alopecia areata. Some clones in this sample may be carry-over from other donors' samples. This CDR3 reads CASRPSETGGHGYTF. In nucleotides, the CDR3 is TGTGCCAGCAGACCCTCAGAGACAGGGGGCCATGGCTACACCTTC. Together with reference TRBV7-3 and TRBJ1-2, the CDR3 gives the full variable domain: GAGVSQTPSNKVTEKGKYVELRCDPISGHTALYWYRQSLGQGPEFLIYFQGTGAADDSGLPNDRFFAVRPEGSVSTLKIQRTERGDSAVYLCASRPSETGGHGYTFGSGTRLTVV.